Listed here are 23 T cell receptor beta chains from one sample, sequenced in a study of blood T cell repertoires in COVID-19. Method: immunoSEQ multiplex PCR; TCRdb's copy keeps in-frame clones and lacks some. The table records tens of thousands of clones, around 90% of them present only once. The sample comprised peripheral blood. The receptors shown here come from a woman older than 75 with COVID-19, enrolled during active disease.

V usage is TRBV11-3 and J usage is TRBJ2-1, with TRBD2 identical over 11 bases. Germline trimming cut 5 bases from V and 5 bases from J; bases unmatched to any gene: 5. This CDR3 contains 15 residues. CDR1 is SGHNT and CDR2 is YENEEA in the germline V gene. CDR3: CASSTRLAGHNEQFF. The DNA for the CDR3 is TGTGCCAGCAGCACCCGACTAGCGGGGCACAATGAGCAGTTCTTC.

The chain joins TRBV30 to TRBJ2-3, with TRBD2 matching over 12 bases. Germline lookup yields CDR1 GTSNPN and CDR2 SVGIG (reference sequence). The CDR3 sequence is 15 residues long. The V and J ends lost 7 bases and 1 base, in that order; junction bases with no gene match: 6. CDR3 region: CALRTSGAGTDTQYF. The CDR3 region has the DNA TGTGCCTTGCGGACTAGCGGGGCTGGCACAGATACGCAGTATTTT.

The V and J genes are TRBV18 and TRBJ2-2; no clear D. This CDR3 region has 16 residues. The germline V gene encodes CDR1 KGHSH and CDR2 LQKENI. V was shortened by 0 bases and J by 1 base, with 9 bases between the two germline ends. CDR3 residues: CASSPPPELNTGELFF. The CDR3 region has the DNA TGTGCCAGCTCACCACCCCCCGAGTTGAACACCGGGGAGCTGTTTTTT.

This chain joins TRBV6-1 and TRBJ1-3; D may be TRBD1 (6 bases). The CDR3 runs to 15 residues. V lost 5 bases to trimming and J lost 4 bases, with 15 bases between them. The germline V gene has CDR1 MNHNS and CDR2 SASEGT. The CDR3 loop reads CASSLQGSGGNTIYF. CDR3 DNA: TGTGCCAGCAGTTTACAGGGAAGCGGCGGAAACACCATATATTTT.

The chain uses TRBV5-1 and TRBJ2-3, with TRBD1 matching over 8 bases. J was trimmed by 2 bases and V by 7 bases; bases with no gene match: 6. Germline V CDR1 and CDR2: SGHRS, YFSETQ. The CDR3 is 14 residues long. The CDR3 coding sequence is TGCGCCAGCTTACAGGGGGGACTCACAGATACGCAGTATTTT. Translated, it gives CASLQGGLTDTQYF.

The chain has TRBV19 and TRBJ2-7; weak D call: TRBD1 (6 bases). V was clipped by 5 bases and J by 0 bases, with 11 bases between them. CDR3 length: 14 amino acids. Germline V gene lookup returns CDR1 LNHDA and CDR2 SQIVND (reference sequence). The CDR3: CASSVQGSSYEQYF. The DNA for the CDR3 is TGTGCCAGTAGTGTACAGGGAAGCTCCTACGAGCAGTACTTC. The full variable domain, in which reference TRBV19 and TRBJ2-7 provide the parts outside the CDR3, is DGGITQSPKYLFRKEGQNVTLSCEQNLNHDAMYWYRQDPGQGLRLIYYSQIVNDFQKGDIAEGYSVSREKKESFPLTVTSAQKNPTAFYLCASSVQGSSYEQYFGPGTRLTVT.

The rearrangement links TRBV7-9 to TRBJ2-2, with 10 bases identical to TRBD1. The ends lost 5 bases at V and 4 bases at J; junction bases unmatched: 7. The CDR3 totals 16 residues. Per germline, CDR1 SEHNR and CDR2 FQNEAQ (reference sequence). This CDR3 reads CASSGRQGAGTGELFF. The CDR3, as DNA: TGTGCCAGCAGCGGCCGACAGGGGGCGGGCACCGGGGAGCTGTTTTTT. Using reference TRBV7-9 and TRBJ2-2 for the parts outside the CDR3, the full variable domain is DTGVSQNPRHKITKRGQNVTFRCDPISEHNRLYWYRQTLGQGPEFLTYFQNEAQLEKSRLLSDRFSAERPKGSFSTLEIQRTEQGDSAMYLCASSGRQGAGTGELFFGEGSRLTVL.

The gene calls are TRBV4-1 and TRBJ1-5; D is possibly TRBD1 (5 bases). The CDR3 runs 16 residues. V was shortened by 1 base and J by 4 bases, with 14 bases between the two germline ends. CDR1 and CDR2 (germline): MGHRA, YSYEKL. CDR3 loop: CASSQAGPGANQPQHF. The CDR3 DNA sequence: TGCGCCAGCAGCCAAGCAGGGCCAGGCGCAAATCAGCCCCAGCATTTT.

The V and J genes are TRBV19 and TRBJ1-5; D might be TRBD1 (5 bases). Germline-derived CDR1 and CDR2 are LNHDA and SQIVND (reference sequence). Trimming removed 0 bases from V and 3 bases from J, with 9 bases in between. The CDR3 is 15 amino acids. CDR3 nucleotides: TGTGCCAGTAGTATAGATCGGGGGAACAATCAGCCCCAGCATTTT. Protein: CASSIDRGNNQPQHF.

The chain joins TRBV28 to TRBJ1-2; D gene ambiguous. The CDR3 runs to 12 residues. Germline V CDR1 and CDR2: MDHEN, SYDVKM. V shed 2 bases and J shed 5 bases, with 6 bases lying between them. The CDR3 nucleotides are TGTGCCAGCAGTTTACCAGCGTATGGCTACACCTTC. It encodes CASSLPAYGYTF.

In this sample, this clone turned up once. CDR3 sequence reads: CATSPGLAGGPGTDTQYF. In DNA form, the CDR3 reads TGTGCCACCAGTCCGGGACTAGCGGGGGGGCCTGGCACAGATACGCAGTATTTT. This rearrangement joins TRBV24-1 to TRBJ2-3, with 16 bases lining up with TRBD2. CDR1 and CDR2 (germline): KGHDR, SFDVKD. This CDR3 is 18 amino acids long. The V segment lost 6 bases and the J segment 1 base; nucleotides outside the gene matches: 6.

This chain connects TRBV7-8 to TRBJ2-5; D is perhaps TRBD1 (5 bases). Trimming cost V 6 bases and J 1 base, with 9 bases left between them. Germline V gene data show CDR1 as SGHVS and CDR2 as FQNEAQ. The CDR3 extends over 13 amino acids. The CDR3 coding sequence is TGTGCCAGCAGAGCGACAGTCCAAGAGACCCAGTACTTC. Its translation is CASRATVQETQYF.

V gene TRBV4-1 combines with J gene TRBJ1-2; TRBD1 might be the D (5 bases). CDR3 length: 16 residues. V shed 1 base and J shed 4 bases, with 16 bases lying between them. Germline assignment: CDR1 MGHRA and CDR2 YSYEKL. The DNA of the CDR3 is TGCGCCAGCAGCCAAGTCCTACAGGTACGCCTCTATGGCTACACCTTC. Translation gives CASSQVLQVRLYGYTF.

The rearrangement uses TRBV19 and TRBJ1-5; no firm D call. The germline CDR1 and CDR2 sequences are LNHDA and SQIVND (reference sequence). Trimming pared 1 base from V and 5 bases from J, leaving 12 bases between. The CDR3 length is 15 residues. In DNA, the CDR3 is TGTGCCAGTAGTATAGGGCCAAACCGGGATCAGCCCCAGCATTTT. Residues: CASSIGPNRDQPQHF.

This chain uses TRBV7-9 with TRBJ1-2, with 9 positions matching TRBD1. V lost 5 bases, J lost 14 bases, and 6 bases stayed unmatched. Germline values: CDR1 SEHNR, CDR2 FQNEAQ (reference sequence). CDR3 length equals 11 residues. CDR3 sequence (DNA): TGTGCCAGCAGCCTTACAGGGGGCGAAACCTTC. Amino acids: CASSLTGGETF.

The chain employs TRBV2 and TRBJ1-1; D is undetermined. Between the trimmed V and J ends, which lost 9 bases and 1 base, there was a span of 6 bases. The CDR3 runs to 11 residues. Germline V gene sequence: CDR1 SNHLY, CDR2 FYNNEI. The CDR3 spells CARRQNTEAFF. CDR3 DNA: TGTGCCAGGCGACAGAACACTGAAGCTTTCTTT. The full variable domain, rest sourced from reference TRBV2 and TRBJ1-1, is EPEVTQTPSHQVTQMGQEVILRCVPISNHLYFYWYRQILGQKVEFLVSFYNNEISEKSEIFDDQFSVERPDGSNFTLKIRSTKLEDSAMYFCARRQNTEAFFGQGTRLTVV.

The DNA for the CDR3 is TGTGCCAGCAGTTACTCTCCAAAGAACACTGAAGCTTTCTTT. It is translated as CASSYSPKNTEAFF. This chain joins TRBV6-5 and TRBJ1-1; D remains unclear. This CDR3 has 14 amino acids. The V gene's germline CDR1 is MNHEY and CDR2 SVGAGI. Deletions cut 0 bases from V and 1 base from J, with 6 bases between.

This chain uses TRBV2 with TRBJ1-2, with TRBD1 identical over 8 bases. CDR3 length equals 14 residues. J lost 3 bases, V lost 6 bases, and 6 bases had no gene match. Germline V gives CDR1 SNHLY, CDR2 FYNNEI. The CDR3 loop reads CASRERQGHYGYTF. The CDR3 DNA is TGTGCCAGCAGGGAACGACAGGGGCACTATGGCTACACCTTC. Using reference TRBV2 and TRBJ1-2 for the parts outside the CDR3, the full variable domain is EPEVTQTPSHQVTQMGQEVILRCVPISNHLYFYWYRQILGQKVEFLVSFYNNEISEKSEIFDDQFSVERPDGSNFTLKIRSTKLEDSAMYFCASRERQGHYGYTFGSGTRLTVV.

The chain combines TRBV11-2 with TRBJ2-7; 11 bases map to TRBD2. The junction had 2 bases not matched to a gene; V was cut back by 5 bases and J by 2 bases. The CDR3 length is 14 residues. CDR1 SGHAT and CDR2 FQNNGV come from the germline V gene. The CDR3 protein is CASSISGGAYEQYF. In nucleotides, the CDR3 is TGTGCCAGCAGCATTAGCGGGGGGGCCTACGAGCAGTACTTC. Drawing the rest from reference TRBV11-2 and TRBJ2-7, the complete variable domain is EAGVAQSPRYKIIEKRQSVAFWCNPISGHATLYWYQQILGQGPKLLIQFQNNGVVDDSQLPKDRFSAERLKGVDSTLKIQPAKLEDSAVYLCASSISGGAYEQYFGPGTRLTVT.

V and J are TRBV3-1 (or the pseudogene TRBV3-2) and TRBJ2-7, with D maybe TRBD1 (6 bases). V lost 4 bases and J lost 1, with 20 bases in between. The V gene's germline CDR1 is LGHDT and CDR2 YNNKEL (reference sequence). The CDR3 runs 17 residues. CDR3 sequence (DNA): TGTGCCAGCAGCCGGGGGACGACAGGCTACTATTCCTACGAGCAGTACTTC. Translating gives CASSRGTTGYYSYEQYF.

The J gene is TRBJ1-1, the V gene TRBV15; 9 nucleotides line up with TRBD1. The CDR3 contains 14 residues. J lost 3 bases, V lost 5 bases, and 4 bases had no gene match. From germline, CDR1 is LNHNV and CDR2 YYDKDF (reference sequence). CDR3 residues: CATSGGQGDTEAFF. The CDR3 DNA follows: TGTGCCACCAGCGGGGGACAGGGTGACACTGAAGCTTTCTTT.

The gene calls are TRBV5-1 and TRBJ1-2; D not certain. The CDR3 contains 14 residues. V was trimmed by 1 base and J by 7 bases, leaving 14 bases between them. The germline V gene has CDR1 SGHRS and CDR2 YFSETQ. For the CDR3, the DNA is TGCGCCAGCAGCTTGAGCCTGGTATCTTCTGGCTACACCTTC. Its protein is CASSLSLVSSGYTF.

The gene calls are TRBV7-8 and TRBJ1-4; D not certain. The length of the CDR3 is 14 residues. Germline values: CDR1 SGHVS, CDR2 FQNEAQ. With 6 bases removed from V and 2 bases from J, the gap between germline ends came to 10 bases. CDR3 sequence (DNA): TGTGCCAGCAGATCAACCGGGACTAATGAAAAACTGTTTTTT. Amino acid sequence: CASRSTGTNEKLFF.